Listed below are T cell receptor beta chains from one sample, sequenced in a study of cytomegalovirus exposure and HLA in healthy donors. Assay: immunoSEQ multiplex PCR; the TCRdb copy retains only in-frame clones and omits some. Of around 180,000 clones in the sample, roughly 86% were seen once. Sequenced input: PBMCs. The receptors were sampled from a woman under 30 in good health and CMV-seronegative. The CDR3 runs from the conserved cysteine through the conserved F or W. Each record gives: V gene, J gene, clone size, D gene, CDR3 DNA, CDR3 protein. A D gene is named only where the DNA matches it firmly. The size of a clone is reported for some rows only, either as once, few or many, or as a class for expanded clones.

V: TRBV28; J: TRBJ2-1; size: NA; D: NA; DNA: TGTGCCAGCAGAATAGGGGGGGCGCGGACTGAGCAGTTCTTC; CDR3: CASRIGGARTEQFF
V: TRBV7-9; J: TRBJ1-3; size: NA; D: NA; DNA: TGTGCCAGCAGCTTAGGAACGGCTGGAAACACCATATATTTT; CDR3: CASSLGTAGNTIYF
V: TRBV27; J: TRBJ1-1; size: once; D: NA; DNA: TGTGCCAGCACGGTCAGCGACGGCCGGAACACTGAAGCTTTCTTT; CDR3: CASTVSDGRNTEAFF
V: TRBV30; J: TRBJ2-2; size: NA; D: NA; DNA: TGTGCCTGGAGAAGCCTTACCGGGGAGCTGTTTTTT; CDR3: CAWRSLTGELFF
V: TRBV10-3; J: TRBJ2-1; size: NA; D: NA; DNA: TGTGCCATCAGCGGCGGTCGTGGTACCGAATACAATGAGCAGTTCTTC; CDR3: CAISGGRGTEYNEQFF
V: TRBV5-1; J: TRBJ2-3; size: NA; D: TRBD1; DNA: TGCGCCAGCAGCTTGGAGGGGGCGCCAGGCACAGATACGCAGTATTTT; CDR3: CASSLEGAPGTDTQYF
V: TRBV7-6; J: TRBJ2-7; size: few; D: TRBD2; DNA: TGTGCCAGCAGCCCGAAACGGCTAGCGGGCTACGAGCAGTACTTC; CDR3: CASSPKRLAGYEQYF
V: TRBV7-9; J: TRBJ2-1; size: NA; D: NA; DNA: TGTGCCAGCAGCACTCTCCGGGACTCCACCCAAGATGAGCAGTTCTTC; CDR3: CASSTLRDSTQDEQFF
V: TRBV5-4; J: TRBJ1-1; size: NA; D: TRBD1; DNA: TGTGCCAGCAGCCCGACAGGGATGAACACTGAAGCTTTCTTT; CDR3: CASSPTGMNTEAFF
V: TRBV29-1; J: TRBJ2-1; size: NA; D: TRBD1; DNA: TGCAGCATACGAGGGACAGGGGATTCCTACAATGAGCAGTTCTTC; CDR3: CSIRGTGDSYNEQFF
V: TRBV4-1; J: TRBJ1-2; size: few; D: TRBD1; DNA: TGCGCCAGCAGCCAACGGACAGGGATCTATGGCTACACCTTC; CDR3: CASSQRTGIYGYTF
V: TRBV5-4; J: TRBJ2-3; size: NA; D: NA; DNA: TGTGCCAGCAGCCCCCTAGGGGGGGCCGACACAGATACGCAGTATTTT; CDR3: CASSPLGGADTDTQYF
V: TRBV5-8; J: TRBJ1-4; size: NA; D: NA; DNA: TGTGCCAGCGGACCCCAGGGACTGAATAATGAAAAACTGTTTTTT; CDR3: CASGPQGLNNEKLFF
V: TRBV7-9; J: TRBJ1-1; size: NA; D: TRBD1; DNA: TGTGCCAGCAGCTTAGGAGGGGGACAGGGCGATTTCTTT; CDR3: CASSLGGGQGDFF
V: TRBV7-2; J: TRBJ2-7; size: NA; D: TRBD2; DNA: TGTGCCAGCAGGTCGGGACTAGCGGGAGATTGGGACGAGCAGTACTTC; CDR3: CASRSGLAGDWDEQYF
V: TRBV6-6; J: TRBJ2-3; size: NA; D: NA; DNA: TGTGCCAGCAGTAGGGGACTCCTGATGGATACGCAGTATTTT; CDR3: CASSRGLLMDTQYF
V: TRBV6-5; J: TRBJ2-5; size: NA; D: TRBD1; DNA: TGTGCCAGCAGAACAGGGGGGGAGACCCAGTACTTC; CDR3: CASRTGGETQYF
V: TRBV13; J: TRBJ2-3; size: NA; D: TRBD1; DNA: TGTGCCAGCAGTGAGGGGGCTGCAGATACGCAGTATTTT; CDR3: CASSEGAADTQYF
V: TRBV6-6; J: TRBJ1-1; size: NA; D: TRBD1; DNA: TGTGCCAGCAGCTCCGGGACAGGGGGCCCTGAAGCTTTCTTT; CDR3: CASSSGTGGPEAFF
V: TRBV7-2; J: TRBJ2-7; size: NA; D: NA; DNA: TGTGCCAGCAGCTTAGTTGGGGGGAACGAGCAGTACTTC; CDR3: CASSLVGGNEQYF
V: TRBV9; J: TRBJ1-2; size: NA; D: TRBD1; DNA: TGTGCCAGCAGCGCCACTACGACAGGGGATGGCTACACCTTC; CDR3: CASSATTTGDGYTF
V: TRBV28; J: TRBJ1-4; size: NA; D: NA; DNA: TGTGCCAGCAGTTTCGGTGAAAAACTGTTTTTT; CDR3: CASSFGEKLFF
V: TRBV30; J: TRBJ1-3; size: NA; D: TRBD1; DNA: TGTGCCTGGAGACCACAGGGGGCTTATGGAAACACCATATATTTT; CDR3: CAWRPQGAYGNTIYF
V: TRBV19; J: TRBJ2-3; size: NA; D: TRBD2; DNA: TGTGCCAGTAGTATAGTATGGGGAGGGGCAGATACGCAGTATTTT; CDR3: CASSIVWGGADTQYF
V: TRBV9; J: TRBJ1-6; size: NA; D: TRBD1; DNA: TGTGCCAGCAGCGGGCCAAGGACAGGGTCGTTTGGTTCACCCCTCCACTTT; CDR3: CASSGPRTGSFGSPLHF
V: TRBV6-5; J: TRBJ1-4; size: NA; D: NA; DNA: TGTGCCAGCACCCTGACAGGAAATGAAAAACTGTTTTTT; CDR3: CASTLTGNEKLFF
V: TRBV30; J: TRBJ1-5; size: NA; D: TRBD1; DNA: TGTGCCTGGAGTCAGGGGGTACAACAGCCCCAGCATTTT; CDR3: CAWSQGVQQPQHF
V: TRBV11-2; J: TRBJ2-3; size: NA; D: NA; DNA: TGTGCCAGCAGCCCACAACTAGGGACGCAGTATTTT; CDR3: CASSPQLGTQYF
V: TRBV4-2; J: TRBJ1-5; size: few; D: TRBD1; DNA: TGTGCCAGCAGCCAGGGACAGGGAGGTAAGCAGCCCCAGCATTTT; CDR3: CASSQGQGGKQPQHF
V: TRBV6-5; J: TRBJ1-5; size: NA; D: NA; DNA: TGTGCCAGCAGTGTTTCAGGGGGCAATCAGCCCCAGCATTTT; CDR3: CASSVSGGNQPQHF
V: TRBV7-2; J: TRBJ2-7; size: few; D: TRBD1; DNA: TGTGCCAGCAGCAAGGACAGGGTGGGCGAGCAGTACTTC; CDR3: CASSKDRVGEQYF
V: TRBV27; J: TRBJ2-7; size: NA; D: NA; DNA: TGTGCCAGTATGGGGCCCGAAGCCGAGCAGTACTTC; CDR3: CASMGPEAEQYF
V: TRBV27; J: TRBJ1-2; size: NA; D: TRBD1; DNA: TGTGCCAGCAGTCCCCGGGACAGCTCCCCTAACGTTCTTGGCTACACCTTC; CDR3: CASSPRDSSPNVLGYTF
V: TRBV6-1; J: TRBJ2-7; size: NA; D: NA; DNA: TGTGCCAGCAGTGAACAAAGGGGGAACGAGCAGTACTTC; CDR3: CASSEQRGNEQYF
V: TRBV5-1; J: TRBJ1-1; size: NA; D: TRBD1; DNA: TGCGCCAGCAGCTCCAGGACAGGGTCGAACACTGAAGCTTTCTTT; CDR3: CASSSRTGSNTEAFF
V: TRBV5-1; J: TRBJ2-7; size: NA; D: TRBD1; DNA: TGCGCCAGCAGCCAGCCATACACACCGGGACAGGGGTATTACGAGCAGTACTTC; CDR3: CASSQPYTPGQGYYEQYF
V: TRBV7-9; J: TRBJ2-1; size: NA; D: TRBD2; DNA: TGTGCCAGCAGCTTAGCGGCTAGCGGATACAATGAGCAGTTCTTC; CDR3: CASSLAASGYNEQFF
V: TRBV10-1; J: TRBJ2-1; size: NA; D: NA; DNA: TGCGCCAGCAGTGAGGCGGGGATCTACAATGAGCAGTTCTTC; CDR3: CASSEAGIYNEQFF
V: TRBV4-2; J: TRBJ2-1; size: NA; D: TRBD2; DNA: TGTGCCAGCAGCCAAGGGGCGGGAGAGTCCTACAATGAGCAGTTCTTC; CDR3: CASSQGAGESYNEQFF
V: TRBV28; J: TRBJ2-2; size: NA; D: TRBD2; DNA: TGTGCCAGCAGCCCGATCCTAGCGGGGGGCCCCACCGGGGAGCTGTTTTTT; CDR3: CASSPILAGGPTGELFF
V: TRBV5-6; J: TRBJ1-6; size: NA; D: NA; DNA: TGTGCCAGCAGCGCGCTGGTCCGCGATAATTCACCCCTCCACTTT; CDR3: CASSALVRDNSPLHF
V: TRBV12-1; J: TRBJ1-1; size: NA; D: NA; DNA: TGTGCCAGCAGCCGAGGGACAGGGGAGAGCAGGGCTTTCTTT; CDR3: CASSRGTGESRAFF